Below are 9 T cell receptor beta chains sequenced from a single sample in a study of T cells after posttransplantation cyclophosphamide. Only in-frame clones appear in the TCRdb table, and some are missing; sequencing was by immunoSEQ multiplex PCR. The sample includes 34,000 or so clones, none of them occurring once. Material: PBMCs. These receptors were obtained from a woman aged 50 to 60 in good health and a related stem cell transplant donor.

The rearrangement uses TRBV4-2 and TRBJ2-3, with 7 bases matching TRBD2. The CDR3 runs to 13 residues. V trimming: 4 bases; J trimming: 6 bases; junction bases outside the gene matches: 4. CDR1 and CDR2 (germline): LGHNA, YNFKEQ. The CDR3: CASSPKLADTQYF. The CDR3 DNA follows: TGTGCCAGCAGCCCCAAACTAGCGGATACGCAGTATTTT.

This clone was seen many times. Sequence at one end of the junction differs from germline and may be a read error. The gene calls are TRBV6-6 and TRBJ1-2; D unresolved. CDR1 is MNHNY and CDR2 is SVGAGI in the germline V gene (reference sequence). This CDR3 spans 9 amino acids. This chain's CDR3 is CASSPPFSF. The CDR3 DNA sequence: TGTGCCAGCAGTCCCCCTTTTTCCTTC.

This clone was picked up many times. This sequence joins TRBV2 and TRBJ1-1; TRBD1 matches at 9 bases. This CDR3 is 13 amino acids long. Germline V gene data show CDR1 as SNHLY and CDR2 as FYNNEI. The V gene end was trimmed by 9 bases and the J gene end by 3 bases; junction bases not matched to a gene: 5. The CDR3 DNA follows: TGTGCCAGGGCCGGGACAGGGCACACTGAAGCTTTCTTT. Translation gives CARAGTGHTEAFF. The whole variable domain, filled in from reference TRBV2 and TRBJ1-1, reads EPEVTQTPSHQVTQMGQEVILRCVPISNHLYFYWYRQILGQKVEFLVSFYNNEISEKSEIFDDQFSVERPDGSNFTLKIRSTKLEDSAMYFCARAGTGHTEAFFGQGTRLTVV.

This clone was observed at least ten times. V usage is TRBV28 and J usage is TRBJ2-7, with TRBD2 matching over 9 bases. In germline, CDR1 is MDHEN, CDR2 SYDVKM. This CDR3 is built from 16 residues. J lost 4 bases, V lost 4 bases, and 11 bases had no gene match. CDR3 loop: CASSSILAGIVYEQYF. The DNA for the CDR3 is TGTGCCAGCAGTTCAATCCTAGCGGGGATTGTTTACGAGCAGTACTTC. Combining the CDR3 with reference TRBV28 and TRBJ2-7 gives the whole variable domain DVKVTQSSRYLVKRTGEKVFLECVQDMDHENMFWYRQDPGLGLRLIYFSYDVKMKEKGDIPEGYSVSREKKERFSLILESASTNQTSMYLCASSSILAGIVYEQYFGPGTRLTVT.

Ten or more counts support this clone. V and J are TRBV6-2 or TRBV6-3 and TRBJ2-6; D unresolved. Germline-derived CDR1 and CDR2 are MNHEY and SVGEGT. Trimming pared 0 bases from V and 2 bases from J, leaving 8 bases between. This CDR3 is 16 amino acids long. CDR3 in DNA: TGTGCCAGCAGTTACTCGTCCCATCCTGGGGCCAACGTCCTGACTTTC. Translated: CASSYSSHPGANVLTF.

This clone came up many times. The rearrangement joins TRBV6-2 or TRBV6-3 to TRBJ1-1, with 9 positions matching TRBD1. Losses at the gene ends were 2 bases for V and 4 bases for J; bases not matched to a gene: 2. Germline V lookup: CDR1 MNHEY, CDR2 SVGEGT. The CDR3 covers 14 residues. CDR3 amino acids: CASSYGTGTTEAFF. The CDR3 DNA is TGTGCCAGCAGTTACGGGACAGGGACCACTGAAGCTTTCTTT.

At least ten counts were recorded for this clone. The chain has TRBV7-2 and TRBJ2-3, with D tentatively TRBD2 (5 bases). V lost 1 base to trimming and J lost 1 base, with 12 bases between them. CDR1 and CDR2 from the germline V gene are SGHTA and FQGNSA. CDR3 size: 16 residues. The CDR3 nucleotides read TGTGCCAGCAGCTTAGGAGGGTTTAGGGGCACAGATACGCAGTATTTT. As protein: CASSLGGFRGTDTQYF. Together with reference TRBV7-2 and TRBJ2-3, the CDR3 gives the full variable domain: GAGVSQSPSNKVTEKGKDVELRCDPISGHTALYWYRQSLGQGLEFLIYFQGNSAPDKSGLPSDRFSAERTGGSVSTLTIQRTQQEDSAVYLCASSLGGFRGTDTQYFGPGTRLTVL.

The chain uses TRBV9 and TRBJ2-5; possible D gene TRBD2, 5 bases. Germline V gene sequence: CDR1 SGDLS, CDR2 YYNGEE. V lost 4 bases, J lost 2 bases, and 15 bases lay in between. This CDR3 has 15 residues. This CDR3 is CASSPNFRGQETQYF. The CDR3, as DNA: TGTGCCAGCAGCCCAAATTTCCGAGGGCAAGAGACCCAGTACTTC.

This clone appeared many times. The chain employs TRBV4-1 and TRBJ2-1; 9 bases agree with TRBD1. This CDR3 comprises 15 residues. The germline V gene encodes CDR1 MGHRA and CDR2 YSYEKL. J lost 10 bases, V lost 3 bases, and 10 bases had no gene match. Written as DNA, the CDR3 is TGCGCCAGCAGCCAGACCGGGACAGGGCCCAGCGAGCAGTTCTTC. Amino acid sequence: CASSQTGTGPSEQFF.